Below, 28 T cell receptor beta chains from the same sample are listed, as sequenced in a study of response to subunit inactivated influenza vaccine. TCRdb recomputed calls from the RT-PCR reads with MiXCR, one row per CDR3 protein. The sample gives about half a million distinct CDR3 sequences, 9.5% to 12% of which show up once; 10% to 15% is in the top ten. The sample consisted of PBMCs from blood, taken 40 to 50 days after vaccination. All receptors come from a man aged 50-59 years who received an inactivated influenza vaccine.

The sample holds a few counts of this clonotype. The J gene is TRBJ2-7, the V gene TRBV15; unclear D gene. Deletions cut 1 base from V and 0 bases from J, with 13 bases between. The CDR3 sequence is 16 residues long. The V gene's germline CDR1 is LNHNV and CDR2 YYDKDF (reference sequence). CDR3 sequence: CATSRGLGRFSYEQYF. Here the CDR3 DNA reads TGTGCCACCAGCAGAGGGCTTGGGCGATTCTCCTACGAGCAGTACTTC.

This clonotype was observed a few times. V usage is TRBV7-2 and J usage is TRBJ2-4, with D uncertain. Trimming shortened V by 3 bases and J by 1 base, and 4 bases separated the two germline ends. Germline loops: CDR1 SGHTA, CDR2 FQGNSA. This CDR3 contains 13 residues. This chain's CDR3 is CASSFYAKNIQYF. CDR3 coding DNA: TGTGCCAGCAGCTTTTACGCCAAAAACATTCAGTACTTC.

Ten or more counts support this clonotype. The V gene is TRBV6-5, the J gene TRBJ2-1, with TRBD2 as a possible D gene (6 bases). V was shortened by 5 bases and J by 8 bases, with 7 bases between the two germline ends. The CDR3 runs to 11 residues. Per the germline V gene, CDR1 is MNHEY and CDR2 is SVGAGI. The CDR3 loop is CASSPGDEQFF. CDR3 bases: TGTGCCAGCAGTCCGGGGGATGAGCAGTTCTTC.

In this sample, this clonotype turned up a few times. The rearrangement uses TRBV5-1 and TRBJ2-2; the match to TRBD1 covers 7 bases. The CDR3 has 16 amino acids. Trimming removed 0 bases from V and 4 bases from J; junction bases left unmatched: 6. Per germline, CDR1 SGHRS and CDR2 YFSETQ. CDR3 nucleotides: TGCGCCAGCAGCTTGGATCAGGGGGATTTCACCGGGGAGCTGTTTTTT. It yields the protein CASSLDQGDFTGELFF. The whole variable domain, filled in from reference TRBV5-1 and TRBJ2-2, reads KAGVTQTPRYLIKTRGQQVTLSCSPISGHRSVSWYQQTPGQGLQFLFEYFSETQRNKGNFPGRFSGRQFSNSRSEMNVSTLELGDSALYLCASSLDQGDFTGELFFGEGSRLTVL.

V usage is TRBV5-1 and J usage is TRBJ1-1, with unresolved D. Trimming shortened V by 1 base and J by 4 bases, and 8 bases separated the two germline ends. This CDR3 contains 13 residues. Germline V gene data show CDR1 as SGHRS and CDR2 as YFSETQ. The CDR3 region has the DNA TGCGCCAGCAGCTTGAGGGTCGGCACTGAAGCTTTCTTT. Translation gives CASSLRVGTEAFF.

V is TRBV20-1 and J is TRBJ2-1; D may match TRBD1 or TRBD2 (6 bases each). Trimming left V 3 bases short and J 1 base short, with 10 bases between. Germline CDR1 is DFQATT and CDR2 is SNEGSKA (reference sequence). CDR3 length: 14 amino acids. CDR3 sequence reads: CSASRGESYNEQFF. The CDR3 DNA reads as TGCAGTGCTAGTAGGGGGGAGTCCTACAATGAGCAGTTCTTC.

This clonotype has a handful of counts. This sequence joins TRBV12-3 or TRBV12-4 and TRBJ2-3; 9 bases are shared with TRBD2. The CDR3 totals 16 residues. Trimming cost V 5 bases and J 6 bases; bases outside gene matches: 12. The CDR3 DNA is TGTGCCAGCAGTCCACGCGCGGGGGGGCGGTTGGATACGCAGTATTTT. Residues: CASSPRAGGRLDTQYF.

This clonotype was recorded many times. The rearrangement uses TRBV4-2 and TRBJ1-1; D remains ambiguous. This CDR3 has 15 amino acids. V was shortened by 2 bases and J by 6 bases, with 16 bases between the two germline ends. Germline-derived CDR1 and CDR2 are LGHNA and YNFKEQ. Written as DNA, the CDR3 is TGTGCCAGCAGCCAATCGGTGGGCCCGAAGCCTGAAGCTTTCTTT. The encoded protein is CASSQSVGPKPEAFF.

The chain uses TRBV30 and TRBJ2-2; the D is unclear. CDR1 and CDR2 from the germline V gene are GTSNPN and SVGIG (reference sequence). The CDR3 has 12 residues. The ends were cut back, 2 bases at V and 7 bases at J, with 8 bases in the middle. DNA of the CDR3: TGTGCCTGGAGTCATTATGGCGGGGAGCTGTTTTTT. Its protein product is CAWSHYGGELFF.

This clonotype was found many times. This chain uses TRBV7-2 with TRBJ2-1; 8 bases are a match to TRBD2. The germline V gene has CDR1 SGHTA and CDR2 FQGNSA. This CDR3 has 16 amino acids. The V gene end was trimmed by 4 bases and the J gene end by 8 bases; junction bases not matched to a gene: 13. As DNA, the CDR3 is TGTGCCAGCAGCTCGGCGGGACTAGTAACCAACTATGAGCAGTTCTTC. Its translation is CASSSAGLVTNYEQFF.

This chain joins TRBV29-1 and TRBJ1-1; 7 positions match TRBD1. The CDR3 runs to 14 residues. The trim removed 4 bases at V and 0 bases at J, leaving 5 bases unmatched. Germline lookup yields CDR1 SQVTM and CDR2 ANQGSEA. The CDR3 region has the DNA TGCAGCGTTGGGGGACAGCAACTGAACACTGAAGCTTTCTTT. This codes for CSVGGQQLNTEAFF.

Details on this clonotype: One end of the junction does not line up with germline, which may come from a read error. The chain carries TRBV5-1 and TRBJ2-1; TRBD2 matches at 11 bases. Germline V gene sequence: CDR1 SGHRS, CDR2 YFSETQ. CDR3 size: 13 residues. For the CDR3, the DNA is TGCGCCAGCAGCTTGGTAGGGACTAGCGGTGTGCTCTTC. Its translation is CASSLVGTSGVLF.

This rearrangement joins TRBV5-1 to TRBJ2-4; 7 bases map to TRBD1. The CDR3 loop spans 16 amino acids. The trim removed 3 bases at V and 1 base at J, leaving 7 bases unmatched. Germline V gene data show CDR1 as SGHRS and CDR2 as YFSETQ. CDR3 sequence (DNA): TGCGCCAGCAGCTCGGGACAGCTATCCGCCAAAAACATTCAGTACTTC. It encodes CASSSGQLSAKNIQYF. Complete variable domain (other parts from reference TRBV5-1 and TRBJ2-4): KAGVTQTPRYLIKTRGQQVTLSCSPISGHRSVSWYQQTPGQGLQFLFEYFSETQRNKGNFPGRFSGRQFSNSRSEMNVSTLELGDSALYLCASSSGQLSAKNIQYFGAGTRLSVL.

V gene TRBV7-2 combines with J gene TRBJ2-3; a possible D gene is TRBD2 (5 bases). The CDR3 spans 13 residues. The V end lost 4 bases, the J end lost 5 bases, and 10 bases lay between the germline ends. Germline loops: CDR1 SGHTA, CDR2 FQGNSA. The CDR3 DNA reads TGTGCCAGCAGCTGGACTCCTAAAGATACGCAGTATTTT. This codes for CASSWTPKDTQYF.

CDR3 protein: CASSYNYNEQFF. The CDR3 DNA sequence: TGTGCCAGCAGTTACAACTACAATGAGCAGTTCTTC. The V and J genes are TRBV6-6 and TRBJ2-1; no reliable D call. Germline CDR1 MNHNY, CDR2 SVGAGI (reference sequence). The ends were cut back, 2 bases at V and 3 bases at J, with 2 bases in the middle. The CDR3 loop spans 12 amino acids.

Ten or more counts support this clonotype. V and J are TRBV10-3 and TRBJ2-5; 10 positions agree with TRBD2. CDR3 length equals 17 residues. V trimming: 0 bases; J trimming: 5 bases; junction bases outside the gene matches: 9. Germline V gene sequence: CDR1 ENHRY, CDR2 SYGVKD. For the CDR3, the DNA is TGTGCCATCAGTGAGTCATTTTCAGCGGGAGGGCAGGAGACCCAGTACTTC. This encodes CAISESFSAGGQETQYF.

The chain couples TRBV5-5 to TRBJ2-2; D gene ambiguous. There are 15 residues in the CDR3. Trimming left V 0 bases short and J 3 bases short, with 9 bases between. CDR1 SGHKS and CDR2 YYEKEE come from the germline V gene (reference sequence). This CDR3 is CASSLGLRDTGELFF. As DNA, the CDR3 is TGTGCCAGCAGCTTGGGGCTTCGGGACACCGGGGAGCTGTTTTTT.

This clonotype was counted a few times. The rearrangement joins TRBV3-1 to TRBJ2-3; 13 bases line up with TRBD2. CDR1 is LGHDT and CDR2 is YNNKEL in the germline V gene (reference sequence). V shed 3 bases and J 7 bases; nucleotides not matched to a gene: 7. This CDR3 has 16 residues. The CDR3: CASSQGLAGSLNTQYF. The CDR3 DNA is TGTGCCAGCAGCCAGGGACTAGCGGGGAGCTTAAATACGCAGTATTTT.

This clonotype was recorded a few times. The CDR3 protein is CASERDTGSYNEQFF. The DNA of the CDR3 is TGTGCCAGCGAACGGGACACCGGTTCCTACAATGAGCAGTTCTTC. The chain uses TRBV28 and TRBJ2-1; tentatively, D is TRBD1 (6 bases). Between the trimmed V and J ends, which lost 8 bases and 1 base, there was a span of 15 bases. The germline CDR1 and CDR2 sequences are MDHEN and SYDVKM. The CDR3 loop spans 15 amino acids.

This clonotype has at least ten counts. The chain uses TRBV3-1 and TRBJ2-1; D gene unclear. Trimming removed 1 base at V and 12 bases at J, with 7 bases between. CDR3 length: 11 amino acids. The germline CDR1 and CDR2 sequences are LGHDT and YNNKEL (reference sequence). Here the CDR3 reads CASSQGGGQFF. DNA of the CDR3: TGTGCCAGCAGCCAAGGAGGTGGGCAGTTCTTC.

The chain links TRBV7-2 to TRBJ2-2, with D possibly being TRBD2 (6 bases). Germline lookup yields CDR1 SGHTA and CDR2 FQGNSA. The CDR3 totals 15 residues. Deletions cut 6 bases from V and 4 bases from J, with 15 bases between. CDR3 in amino acids: CASRPPGLSTGELFF. The CDR3 DNA sequence: TGTGCCAGCAGGCCTCCGGGACTCTCCACCGGGGAGCTGTTTTTT.

This clonotype was observed a few times. The rearrangement uses TRBV21-1 and TRBJ2-4; the D call TRBD1 from the table was never checked on the DNA. TRBV21-1 is a recognized pseudogene. CDR3 length equals 16 residues. For the CDR3, the DNA is TGTGCCAGCAGCTCCCGGGACAGGGTCGCCAAAAACATTCAGTACTTC. Protein sequence: CASSSRDRVAKNIQYF.

This clonotype was seen ten or more times. The rearrangement uses TRBV14 and TRBJ2-1; 7 nucleotides align to TRBD1. In germline, CDR1 is SGHDN, CDR2 FVKESK. This CDR3 comprises 14 residues. Losses at the gene ends were 4 bases for V and 7 bases for J; bases not matched to a gene: 7. CDR3 sequence reads: CASSPRTGRNEQFF. DNA of the CDR3: TGTGCCAGCAGCCCGAGGACAGGTAGGAATGAGCAGTTCTTC.

The J gene is TRBJ2-4, the V gene TRBV5-1; TRBD2 agrees at 13 bases. Germline CDR1 SGHRS, CDR2 YFSETQ. The CDR3 spans 18 residues. J lost 7 bases, V lost 2 bases, and 12 bases had no gene match. The CDR3 DNA is TGCGCCAGCAGCTTACGACCGGGACTAGCGGGATCGGGTAACATTCAGTACTTC. Its protein is CASSLRPGLAGSGNIQYF.

In this sample, this clonotype turned up a few times. The rearrangement uses TRBV12-3 or TRBV12-4 and TRBJ1-1, with D perhaps TRBD1 (5 bases). V lost 6 bases, J lost 5 bases, and 16 bases lay in between. The CDR3 length is 14 residues. The CDR3 protein is CASSFGGKRTEAFF. The CDR3 bases are TGTGCCAGCAGCTTCGGGGGGAAAAGGACTGAAGCTTTCTTT.

The rearrangement uses TRBV4-2 and TRBJ2-1; D might be TRBD2 (6 bases). The CDR3 consists of 16 residues. Trimming pared 5 bases from V and 1 base from J, leaving 15 bases between. Germline V gene lookup returns CDR1 LGHNA and CDR2 YNFKEQ. CDR3 DNA sequence: TGTGCCAGCAGCGAGAGTATAGCGGATTCCTACAATGAGCAGTTCTTC. Protein sequence: CASSESIADSYNEQFF.

This chain links TRBV20-1 with TRBJ2-1; 7 bases are shared with TRBD1. With 3 bases clipped from V and 7 bases from J, the junction kept 18 bases outside the gene matches. Germline loops: CDR1 DFQATT, CDR2 SNEGSKA (reference sequence). The CDR3 contains 17 residues. This CDR3 reads CSARIPAPGQILNEQFF. DNA for the CDR3: TGCAGTGCTAGGATTCCTGCCCCGGGACAGATCTTAAATGAGCAGTTCTTC.

This sequence joins TRBV9 and TRBJ2-7; D might be TRBD1 (6 bases). The ends were cut back, 6 bases at V and 0 bases at J, with 13 bases in the middle. Germline CDR1 and CDR2: SGDLS and YYNGEE. The length of the CDR3 is 14 residues. The chain's CDR3 is CASKRDMTSYEQYF. Here the CDR3 DNA reads TGTGCCAGCAAACGGGACATGACCTCCTACGAGCAGTACTTC.